These 13 T cell receptor beta chains were sequenced from one sample in a study of regulatory T cells in long-lasting Graves disease (dated by TCRdb to the early 2020s). This sample's time point label indicates: newly diagnosed GD, antithyroid drugs for less than 3 months. RNA was extracted from PBMCs in TRIzol for both TCR sequencing and RNA sequencing. The library was prepared using multiplex PCR. The sequencer was an Illumina HiSeq 4000. To build TCR beta libraries, CDR3 regions were amplified by Arm-PCR using iRepertoire HTBI primers. The public sequencing data were trimmed at Q25 with fastp and processed into clonotypes with MiXCR by TCRdb, which kept only in-frame beta chains. Entries that share a CDR3 protein sequence are merged under the most common genes and DNA. For this sample the table gives about half a million distinct CDR3 sequences, of which about 12% were detected only once. The biggest ten clones account for almost 9% of the sample.

This sample was shared with a second study, whose subject was T cells in Graves' hyperthyroidism and ophthalmopathy.

The source was peripheral blood mononuclear cells (PBMCs), collected at new diagnosis, from a patient treated with antithyroid drugs. Every receptor here comes from a woman under 40 with Graves disease. Donor details come from another sample of the same person, matched by shared clones.

The V call is TRBV19, the J call TRBJ1-1; TRBD1 might be the D (5 bases). This CDR3 is 16 amino acids long. Germline lookup yields CDR1 LNHDA and CDR2 SQIVND (reference sequence). Trimming pared 3 bases from V and 1 base from J, leaving 15 bases between. The CDR3 region has the DNA TGTGCCAGTAGTATCGTAGGACACATTAAGAACACTGAAGCTTTCTTT. It is translated as CASSIVGHIKNTEAFF. Drawing the rest from reference TRBV19 and TRBJ1-1, the complete variable domain is DGGITQSPKYLFRKEGQNVTLSCEQNLNHDAMYWYRQDPGQGLRLIYYSQIVNDFQKGDIAEGYSVSREKKESFPLTVTSAQKNPTAFYLCASSIVGHIKNTEAFFGQGTRLTVV.

On this clonotype: At one end, the junction sequence differs from germline, possibly due to a read error. The chain couples TRBV10-3 to TRBJ2-3; D gene uncertain. The CDR3 contains 14 residues. Germline assignment: CDR1 ENHRY and CDR2 SYGVKD. CDR3 protein: CASSDFASTDTQYF. The DNA of the CDR3 is TGTGCCAGCAGTGATTTTGCGAGCACAGATACGCAGTATTTT.

The chain recombines TRBV5-6 with TRBJ1-5; 10 positions match TRBD1. Germline V CDR1 and CDR2: SGHDT, YYEEEE. The CDR3 sequence is 15 residues long. Trimming at V came to 2 bases and at J to 5 bases, leaving 4 bases not matched to a gene. In DNA, the CDR3 is TGTGCCAGCAGCTTCGGGACAGGGGCCTATCAGCCCCAGCATTTT. Its translation is CASSFGTGAYQPQHF.

This clonotype was picked up a small number of times. The chain employs TRBV9 and TRBJ2-5; D gene uncertain. The ends were cut back, 0 bases at V and 0 bases at J, with 12 bases in the middle. The CDR3 sequence is 16 residues long. Germline assignment: CDR1 SGDLS and CDR2 YYNGEE. CDR3 coding DNA: TGTGCCAGCAGCGTAGGCGGACCGAGGTACCAAGAGACCCAGTACTTC. This encodes CASSVGGPRYQETQYF.

In this sample, this clonotype turned up a few times. V and J are TRBV12-3 or TRBV12-4 and TRBJ2-1, with D possibly being TRBD2 (5 bases). The V end lost 7 bases, the J end lost 11 bases, and 12 bases lay between the germline ends. This CDR3 has 11 amino acids. This chain's CDR3 is CASTSGEKQFF. The CDR3 DNA reads TGTGCCAGCACCTCCGGGGAGAAGCAGTTCTTC.

The V gene is TRBV29-1, the J gene TRBJ1-3; D gene unclear. The germline V gene has CDR1 SQVTM and CDR2 ANQGSEA. V gave up 4 bases and J gave up 1 base, with 5 bases separating them. This CDR3 has 12 residues. The CDR3 sequence is CSVVLSGNTIYF. CDR3 coding DNA: TGCAGCGTTGTACTGTCTGGAAACACCATATATTTT.

This clonotype was recorded a few times. The V call is TRBV9, the J call TRBJ2-1; D uncertain. Germline CDR1 and CDR2: SGDLS and YYNGEE. The CDR3 is 14 residues long. The germline V and J ends were trimmed by 0 bases and 0 bases, with 4 bases remaining between them. The CDR3: CASSVATSYNEQFF. DNA for the CDR3: TGTGCCAGCAGCGTAGCTACCTCCTACAATGAGCAGTTCTTC. Full variable domain (remainder filled in from reference TRBV9 and TRBJ2-1): DSGVTQTPKHLITATGQRVTLRCSPRSGDLSVYWYQQSLDQGLQFLIQYYNGEERAKGNILERFSAQQFPDLHSELNLSSLELGDSALYFCASSVATSYNEQFFGPGTRLTVL.

This clonotype appeared many times. V gene TRBV4-1 combines with J gene TRBJ2-5; unclear D gene. Germline assignment: CDR1 MGHRA and CDR2 YSYEKL. CDR3 length: 15 amino acids. V shed 4 bases and J shed 5 bases, with 17 bases lying between them. This chain's CDR3 is CASSLGPLMGETQYF. CDR3 sequence (DNA): TGCGCCAGCAGCCTCGGACCTCTTATGGGGGAGACCCAGTACTTC.

This clonotype was detected many times. The chain recombines TRBV7-2 with TRBJ2-2; 11 bases line up with TRBD2. Trimming at V came to 5 bases and at J to 3 bases, leaving 8 bases not matched to a gene. The CDR3 extends over 17 amino acids. Germline loops: CDR1 SGHTA, CDR2 FQGNSA. This CDR3 is CASSPIGLAGYTGELFF. As DNA, the CDR3 is TGTGCCAGCAGCCCAATAGGACTAGCGGGTTACACCGGGGAGCTGTTTTTT. Supplemented by reference TRBV7-2 and TRBJ2-2, the full variable domain reads GAGVSQSPSNKVTEKGKDVELRCDPISGHTALYWYRQSLGQGLEFLIYFQGNSAPDKSGLPSDRFSAERTGGSVSTLTIQRTQQEDSAVYLCASSPIGLAGYTGELFFGEGSRLTVL.

This clonotype was seen at least ten times. The gene calls are TRBV7-3 and TRBJ1-6; D is ambiguous. The CDR3 covers 13 residues. V was shortened by 6 bases and J by 9 bases, with 12 bases between the two germline ends. The germline CDR1 and CDR2 sequences are SGHTA and FQGTGA. The CDR3 here is CASSITWGSPLHF. As DNA, the CDR3 is TGTGCCAGCAGTATTACGTGGGGTTCACCCCTCCACTTT.

This clonotype was counted many times. The genes are TRBV2 and TRBJ1-5; D is undetermined. V was shortened by 2 bases and J by 7 bases, with 21 bases between the two germline ends. Germline-derived CDR1 and CDR2 are SNHLY and FYNNEI. CDR3 length equals 17 residues. Written as DNA, the CDR3 is TGTGCCAGCAGTGAACAAAGTCGGACGTCCACGAGGCAGCCCCAGCATTTT. Protein sequence: CASSEQSRTSTRQPQHF.

This clonotype was seen at least ten times. The chain has TRBV6-2 or TRBV6-3 and TRBJ1-1; perhaps TRBD1 as D (5 bases). The germline CDR1 and CDR2 sequences are MNHEY and SVGEGT. The germline V and J ends were trimmed by 6 bases and 8 bases, with 10 bases remaining between them. The CDR3 totals 11 residues. The CDR3 reads CASREWGEAFF. In DNA form, the CDR3 reads TGTGCCAGCAGGGAGTGGGGGGAAGCTTTCTTT.

This clonotype was observed at least ten times. This chain's CDR3 is CATSERGDTQYF. CDR3 DNA sequence: TGTGCCACCAGTGAGAGAGGGGATACGCAGTATTTT. The chain links TRBV24-1 to TRBJ2-3; a possible D gene is TRBD2 (5 bases). The CDR3 loop spans 12 amino acids. The germline CDR1 and CDR2 sequences are KGHDR and SFDVKD. Trimming cost V 4 bases and J 6 bases, with 7 bases left between them.